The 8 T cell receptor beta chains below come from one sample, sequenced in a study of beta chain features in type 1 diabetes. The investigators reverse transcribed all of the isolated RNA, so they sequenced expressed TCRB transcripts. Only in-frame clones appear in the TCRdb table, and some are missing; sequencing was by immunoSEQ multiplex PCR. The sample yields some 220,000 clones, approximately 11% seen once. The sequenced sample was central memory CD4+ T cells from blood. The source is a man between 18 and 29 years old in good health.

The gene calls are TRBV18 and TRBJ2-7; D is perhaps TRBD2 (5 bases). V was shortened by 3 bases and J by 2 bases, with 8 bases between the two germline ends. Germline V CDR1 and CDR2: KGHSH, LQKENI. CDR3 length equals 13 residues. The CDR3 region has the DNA TGTGCCAGCTCACCTGGGGAGCCCTACGAGCAGTACTTC. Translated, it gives CASSPGEPYEQYF.

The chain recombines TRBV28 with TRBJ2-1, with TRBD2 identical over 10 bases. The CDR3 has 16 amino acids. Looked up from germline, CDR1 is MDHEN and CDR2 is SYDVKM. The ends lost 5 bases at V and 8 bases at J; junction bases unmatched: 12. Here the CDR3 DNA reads TGTGCCAGCAGTGCCGCTAGCGGGGGCCCCTTGTATGAGCAGTTCTTC. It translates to CASSAASGGPLYEQFF.

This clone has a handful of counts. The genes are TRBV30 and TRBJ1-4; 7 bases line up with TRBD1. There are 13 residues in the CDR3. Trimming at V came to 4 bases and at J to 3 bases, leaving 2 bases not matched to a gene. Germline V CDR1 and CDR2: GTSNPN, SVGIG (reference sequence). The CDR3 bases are TGTGCCTGGAAGCAGGGGGCTAATGAAAAACTGTTTTTT. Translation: CAWKQGANEKLFF.

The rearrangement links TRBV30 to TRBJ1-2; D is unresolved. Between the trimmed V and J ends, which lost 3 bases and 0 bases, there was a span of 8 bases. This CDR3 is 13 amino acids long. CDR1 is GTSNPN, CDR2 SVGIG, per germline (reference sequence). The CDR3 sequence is CAWRSRANYGYTF. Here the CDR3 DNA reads TGTGCCTGGAGATCGAGAGCTAACTATGGCTACACCTTC.

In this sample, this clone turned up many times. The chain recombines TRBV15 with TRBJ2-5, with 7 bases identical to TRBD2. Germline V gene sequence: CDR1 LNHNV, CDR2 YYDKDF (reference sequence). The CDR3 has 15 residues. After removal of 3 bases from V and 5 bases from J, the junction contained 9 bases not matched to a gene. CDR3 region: CATSRDRRELETQYF. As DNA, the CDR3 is TGTGCCACCAGCAGGGATCGGCGGGAGTTGGAGACCCAGTACTTC.

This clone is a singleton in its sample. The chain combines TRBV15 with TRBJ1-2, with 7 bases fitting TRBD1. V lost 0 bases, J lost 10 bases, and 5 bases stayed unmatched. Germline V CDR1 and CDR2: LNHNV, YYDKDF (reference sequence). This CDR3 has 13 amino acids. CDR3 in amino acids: CATSRDGDRDYTF. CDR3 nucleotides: TGTGCCACCAGCAGAGATGGTGACAGGGACTACACCTTC.

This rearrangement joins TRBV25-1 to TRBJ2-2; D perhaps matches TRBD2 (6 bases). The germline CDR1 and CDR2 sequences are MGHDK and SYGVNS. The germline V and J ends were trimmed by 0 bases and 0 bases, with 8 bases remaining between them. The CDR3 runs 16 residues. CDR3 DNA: TGTGCCAGCAGTGAATACCTAGCGCCGAACACCGGGGAGCTGTTTTTT. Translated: CASSEYLAPNTGELFF.

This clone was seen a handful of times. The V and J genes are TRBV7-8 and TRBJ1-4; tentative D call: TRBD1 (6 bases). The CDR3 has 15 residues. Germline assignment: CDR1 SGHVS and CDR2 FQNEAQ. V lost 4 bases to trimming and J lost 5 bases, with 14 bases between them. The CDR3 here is CASSSSGQMNEKLFF. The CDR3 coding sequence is TGTGCCAGCAGCTCCAGCGGACAGATGAATGAAAAACTGTTTTTT.